Below are 27 T cell receptor beta chains sequenced from a single sample in a study of blood T cells in healthy people across ages. A J-beta primer mix and a sample-barcoded 5' primer were used in a second PCR of roughly 7 to 12 cycles. TCRdb reanalysed the 5' RACE reads using MiXCR and keeps one entry per CDR3 protein. The sample shows about 720,000 distinct CDR3 sequences, 22% of them seen only once. Sequenced material: blood. Source of these receptors: a man aged 70 or older in good health.

This clonotype has only a few counts. The rearrangement uses TRBV18 and TRBJ1-2; possibly TRBD1 for D (5 bases). The ends were cut back, 3 bases at V and 6 bases at J, with 17 bases in the middle. The V gene's germline CDR1 is KGHSH and CDR2 LQKENI. CDR3 length: 15 residues. The CDR3 coding sequence is TGTGCCAGCTCACCCATAGGGGTTTCCCCCGATGGCTACACCTTC. Its protein product is CASSPIGVSPDGYTF.

The chain has TRBV12-3 or TRBV12-4 and TRBJ1-6; 9 positions agree with TRBD1. The CDR3 spans 16 residues. The trim removed 6 bases at V and 3 bases at J, leaving 6 bases unmatched. This chain's CDR3 is CASRRQGVNYNSPLHF. The CDR3 DNA reads TGTGCCAGCAGAAGACAGGGGGTCAACTATAATTCACCCCTCCACTTT.

The chain has TRBV29-1 and TRBJ1-1; no clear D. The CDR3 sequence is 14 residues long. CDR1 is SQVTM and CDR2 is ANQGSEA in the germline V gene. The V end was cut by 7 bases, the J end by 8 bases, with 23 bases between. The DNA of the CDR3 is TGCAGCGCTGGTGCACTGCGAGGGAGAGGCGAAGCTTTCTTT. Protein sequence: CSAGALRGRGEAFF.

The table lists this clonotype with a few counts. This chain uses TRBV4-1 with TRBJ2-5; 9 nucleotides align to TRBD2. The J call may be wrong; the DNA end is better matched by TRBJ2-7. CDR1 is MGHRA and CDR2 is YSYEKL in the germline V gene. The CDR3 is 17 amino acids. The CDR3 region is CASSQGDSGGPPYEQYF. CDR3 DNA: TGCGCCAGCAGCCAGGGGGACAGCGGGGGGCCTCCCTACGAGCAGTACTTC.

V is TRBV12-3 or TRBV12-4 and J is TRBJ1-6; no firm D call. The CDR3 length is 15 residues. V lost 8 bases and J 2 bases, leaving 13 bases between the germline ends. The CDR3, as DNA: TGTGCCAGCCACTTGGGCGATACCTATAATTCACCCCTCCACTTT. This encodes CASHLGDTYNSPLHF.

This clonotype was detected a few times. The chain carries TRBV28 and TRBJ1-4, with D unclear. The CDR3 is 9 residues long. V lost 11 bases and J 7 bases, leaving 5 bases between the germline ends. CDR1 and CDR2 (germline): MDHEN, SYDVKM. The CDR3 coding sequence is TGTGCCGAAAGTGAAAAACTGTTTTTT. Its translation: CAESEKLFF.

This clonotype was detected only a few times. The chain carries TRBV11-2 and TRBJ2-5, with D hard to call. The better agreement between TRBJ2-7 and the DNA end casts doubt on the J call. This CDR3 comprises 13 residues. Per germline, CDR1 SGHAT and CDR2 FQNNGV. DNA for the CDR3: TGTGCCAGCAGCTTAGAACTCACCTACGAGCAGTACGTC. Translation gives CASSLELTYEQYV.

The chain joins TRBV7-2 to TRBJ2-2; 13 bases map to TRBD2. V lost 2 bases and J lost 4; bases outside the gene matches: 4. Germline-derived CDR1 and CDR2 are SGHTA and FQGNSA. This CDR3 is 17 amino acids long. The CDR3 nucleotides are TGTGCCAGCAGCTTATCCGGGACTAGCGGGACCACCGGGGAGCTGTTTTTT. Translated, it gives CASSLSGTSGTTGELFF.

The chain links TRBV5-1 to TRBJ2-3; 7 bases agree with TRBD2. Germline V gene lookup returns CDR1 SGHRS and CDR2 YFSETQ. The CDR3 extends over 17 amino acids. J was trimmed by 0 bases and V by 0 bases; bases with no gene match: 7. The CDR3 DNA follows: TGCGCCAGCAGCTTGGAGGTGCGGCGGGGGAGCACAGATACGCAGTATTTT. This translates into CASSLEVRRGSTDTQYF.

This clonotype was counted at least ten times. This rearrangement joins TRBV18 to TRBJ1-5; D remains ambiguous. Trimming stripped 3 bases from V and 4 bases from J, with 7 bases between. The CDR3 totals 13 residues. Germline V gene sequence: CDR1 KGHSH, CDR2 LQKENI. The CDR3 region is CASSPVENQPQHF. In nucleotides, the CDR3 is TGTGCCAGCTCACCGGTGGAAAATCAGCCCCAGCATTTT. The entire variable domain, with the rest obtained from reference TRBV18 and TRBJ1-5, is as follows: NAGVMQNPRHLVRRRGQEARLRCSPMKGHSHVYWYRQLPEEGLKFMVYLQKENIIDESGMPKERFSAEFPKEGPSILRIQQVVRGDSAAYFCASSPVENQPQHFGDGTRLSIL.

In its sample, this clonotype was seen many times. The chain uses TRBV29-1 and TRBJ2-3, with 10 bases identical to TRBD2. CDR1 is SQVTM, CDR2 ANQGSEA, per germline. Trimming cost V 6 bases and J 4 bases; bases outside gene matches: 7. The CDR3 spans 14 residues. The CDR3 sequence: CSVRLAGKADTQYF. The CDR3 bases are TGCAGCGTCCGACTAGCGGGCAAAGCAGATACGCAGTATTTT.

At least ten counts were recorded for this clonotype. This chain connects TRBV29-1 to TRBJ2-3; D perhaps matches TRBD1 (5 bases). The CDR3 runs 14 residues. The germline V gene encodes CDR1 SQVTM and CDR2 ANQGSEA. The V and J ends lost 7 bases and 2 bases respectively, with 16 bases between them. CDR3 protein: CSACADISTDTQYF. The CDR3 coding sequence is TGCAGCGCCTGCGCGGACATATCCACAGATACGCAGTATTTT.

This chain uses TRBV10-3 with TRBJ2-6, with unresolved D. This CDR3 is built from 14 residues. Germline loops: CDR1 ENHRY, CDR2 SYGVKD. V was pared by 5 bases and J by 0 bases, with 5 bases between. CDR3 region: CAISRISGANVLTF. The CDR3 region has the DNA TGTGCCATCAGTCGGATCTCTGGGGCCAACGTCCTGACTTTC.

The chain joins TRBV12-3 or TRBV12-4 to TRBJ2-3, with TRBD1 as a possible D gene (6 bases). The germline V and J ends were trimmed by 7 bases and 6 bases, with 23 bases remaining between them. This CDR3 comprises 16 residues. In DNA form, the CDR3 reads TGTGCCAGCATTAACTCTGGCGGTCCAAGGGGGGATACGCAGTATTTT. Translation: CASINSGGPRGDTQYF.

This clonotype was seen a handful of times. The rearrangement joins TRBV19 to TRBJ1-1; D is undetermined. Germline V gene data show CDR1 as LNHDA and CDR2 as SQIVND (reference sequence). The V and J ends lost 10 bases and 6 bases respectively, with 12 bases between them. This CDR3 region has 11 residues. CDR3 DNA sequence: TGTGCCACCGTGGACCGAGCTGAAGCTTTCTTT. Its protein product is CATVDRAEAFF.

Only a few counts were recorded for this clonotype. The chain uses TRBV20-1 and TRBJ2-1; the match to TRBD2 covers 8 bases. V trimming: 4 bases; J trimming: 12 bases; junction bases outside the gene matches: 14. CDR1 and CDR2 from the germline V gene are DFQATT and SNEGSKA (reference sequence). There are 14 residues in the CDR3. In nucleotides, the CDR3 is TGCAGTGCTACCCCTACCGGGACTAGAGAGGGGCAGTTCTTC. This translates into CSATPTGTREGQFF.

This chain joins TRBV6-2 or TRBV6-3 and TRBJ2-2; 10 bases map to TRBD2. Trimming removed 6 bases from V and 8 bases from J; junction bases left unmatched: 6. Germline CDR1 and CDR2: MNHEY and SVGEGT. The CDR3 loop spans 14 amino acids. As DNA, the CDR3 is TGTGCCAGCAGATCTAGCGGGAGTACAGGGGAGCTGTTTTTT. Translation gives CASRSSGSTGELFF.

This clonotype was picked up many times. This rearrangement joins TRBV7-9 to TRBJ1-1, with 7 bases fitting TRBD1. Germline lookup yields CDR1 SEHNR and CDR2 FQNEAQ (reference sequence). The CDR3 spans 14 residues. The junction had 2 bases not matched to a gene; V was cut back by 1 base and J by 3 bases. The CDR3 DNA sequence: TGTGCCAGCAGCTTAGGAACAGGGGACACTGAAGCTTTCTTT. The encoded protein is CASSLGTGDTEAFF.

This clonotype was detected only a few times. The chain joins TRBV7-9 to TRBJ2-5, with 9 bases fitting TRBD1. Near its end, the DNA agrees better with TRBJ2-1, so the J call may be wrong. The germline V gene encodes CDR1 SEHNR and CDR2 FQNEAQ (reference sequence). The CDR3 length is 15 residues. CDR3 coding DNA: TGTGCCAGCAGCTCGGAAACAGGGGGCAAGGATGAGCAGTTCTTC. Protein product: CASSSETGGKDEQFF.

In its sample, this clonotype was seen a few times. The chain carries TRBV6-5 and TRBJ1-5; D possibly corresponds to TRBD1 (6 bases). Trimming shortened V by 0 bases and J by 5 bases, and 8 bases separated the two germline ends. The V gene's germline CDR1 is MNHEY and CDR2 SVGAGI. This CDR3 is built from 14 residues. Here the CDR3 reads CASSYSRQDQPQHF. The DNA for the CDR3 is TGTGCCAGCAGTTACTCCAGACAGGATCAGCCCCAGCATTTT.

This clonotype was observed a handful of times. This chain joins TRBV10-3 and TRBJ2-3, with 13 bases lining up with TRBD2. After removal of 6 bases from V and 4 bases from J, the junction contained 4 bases not matched to a gene. The CDR3 length is 15 residues. Germline V lookup: CDR1 ENHRY, CDR2 SYGVKD. The CDR3 DNA reads TGTGCCATCAGCCGACTAGCGGGGGGCCCAGATACGCAGTATTTT. The encoded protein is CAISRLAGGPDTQYF.

The table lists this clonotype with a few counts. The chain couples TRBV4-3 to TRBJ2-2; TRBD2 agrees at 9 bases. CDR1 is LGHNA and CDR2 is YSLEER in the germline V gene. V shed 2 bases, J shed 6 bases, and the junction held 4 bases outside the gene matches. The CDR3 is made up of 15 amino acids. The CDR3 here is CASSQNSGSPGELFF. CDR3 bases: TGCGCCAGCAGCCAAAATAGCGGGAGTCCCGGGGAGCTGTTTTTT.

This sequence joins TRBV6-5 and TRBJ1-1, with D unclear. CDR1 and CDR2 from the germline V gene are MNHEY and SVGAGI. V was clipped by 8 bases and J by 4 bases, with 11 bases between them. The CDR3 runs 12 residues. The CDR3 DNA reads as TGTGCCAGCGTCGGGGTGGGCACTGAAGCTTTCTTT. Translation: CASVGVGTEAFF.

This clonotype was observed many times. This chain joins TRBV6-2 or TRBV6-3 and TRBJ2-7; D gene ambiguous. The CDR3 runs to 12 residues. CDR1 MNHEY and CDR2 SVGEGT come from the germline V gene. Trimming removed 4 bases from V and 1 base from J, with 5 bases in between. The CDR3 reads CASSSQSYEQYF. In nucleotides, the CDR3 is TGTGCCAGCAGTTCGCAATCCTACGAGCAGTACTTC.

V usage is TRBV5-1 and J usage is TRBJ1-2, with D maybe TRBD1 (6 bases). V was pared by 4 bases and J by 5 bases, with 15 bases between. This CDR3 comprises 14 residues. CDR1 is SGHRS and CDR2 is YFSETQ in the germline V gene. CDR3 bases: TGCGCCAGCAGCAATGGACAGACAAATTATGGCTACACCTTC. It encodes CASSNGQTNYGYTF.

The chain uses TRBV6-5 and TRBJ1-2; D possibly corresponds to TRBD1 (6 bases). Germline CDR1 MNHEY, CDR2 SVGAGI. This CDR3 is built from 15 residues. V gave up 6 bases and J gave up 4 bases, with 18 bases separating them. The CDR3 loop is CASRIGQFTLYGYTF. The CDR3 nucleotides read TGTGCCAGCAGAATCGGACAGTTCACCCTCTATGGCTACACCTTC.

This clonotype was seen only a few times. This chain connects TRBV7-2 to TRBJ2-3; 10 bases fit TRBD2. This CDR3 is built from 15 residues. Trimming at V came to 4 bases and at J to 3 bases, leaving 4 bases not matched to a gene. CDR1 and CDR2 from the germline V gene are SGHTA and FQGNSA. The CDR3 sequence: CASSSGLAETDTQYF. The CDR3 DNA follows: TGTGCCAGCAGCTCTGGACTAGCGGAGACAGATACGCAGTATTTT.